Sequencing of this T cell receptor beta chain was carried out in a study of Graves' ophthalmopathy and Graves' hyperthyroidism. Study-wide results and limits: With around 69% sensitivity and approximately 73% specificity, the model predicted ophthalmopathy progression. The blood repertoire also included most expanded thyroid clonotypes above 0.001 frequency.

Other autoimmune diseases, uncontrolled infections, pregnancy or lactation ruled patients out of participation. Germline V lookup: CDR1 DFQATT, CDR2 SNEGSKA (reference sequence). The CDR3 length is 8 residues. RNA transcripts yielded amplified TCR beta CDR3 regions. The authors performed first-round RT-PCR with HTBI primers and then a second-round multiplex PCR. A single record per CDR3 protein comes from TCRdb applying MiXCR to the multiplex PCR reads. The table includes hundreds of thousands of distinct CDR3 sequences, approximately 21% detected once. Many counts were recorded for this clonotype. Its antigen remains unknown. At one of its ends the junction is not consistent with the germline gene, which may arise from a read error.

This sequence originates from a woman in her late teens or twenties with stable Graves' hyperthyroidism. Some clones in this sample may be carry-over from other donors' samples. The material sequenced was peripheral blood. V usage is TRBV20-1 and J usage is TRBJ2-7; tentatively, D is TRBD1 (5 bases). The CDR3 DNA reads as TGCAGTGCTAGCTTTGGGGCCTTC. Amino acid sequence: CSASFGAF.